Shown below are 19 T cell receptor beta chains from a single sample sequenced in a study of blood T cell repertoires in COVID-19. Assay used: immunoSEQ multiplex PCR; TCRdb lists only in-frame clones, some missing. The table records some 300,000 clones, roughly 88% of them present only once. Input material: peripheral blood. The receptors come from a woman aged 25 to 39 who had recovered from COVID-19.

The rearrangement uses TRBV5-4 and TRBJ1-2, with D uncertain. V gave up 1 base and J gave up 8 bases, with 15 bases separating them. The germline CDR1 and CDR2 sequences are SGHNT and YYREEE (reference sequence). The CDR3 loop spans 14 amino acids. The CDR3 here is CASSLKAEIKGYTF. The CDR3 bases are TGTGCCAGCAGCTTGAAAGCGGAGATAAAGGGCTACACCTTC.

This chain joins TRBV7-9 and TRBJ2-2, with D uncertain. Per germline, CDR1 SEHNR and CDR2 FQNEAQ (reference sequence). The CDR3 loop spans 14 amino acids. Trimming took off 2 bases at V and 5 bases at J, with 9 bases between the two ends. CDR3 in DNA: TGTGCCAGCAGCTTAAGCGTCGGTACCGGGGAGCTGTTTTTT. Amino acids: CASSLSVGTGELFF.

This clone was seen a few times. The rearrangement uses TRBV5-1 and TRBJ2-5, with D perhaps matching TRBD2 (7 bases). This CDR3 has 16 amino acids. V was cut by 0 bases and J by 0 bases, with 12 bases left in between. Germline V gene data show CDR1 as SGHRS and CDR2 as YFSETQ. The CDR3 loop is CASSLDAGAYQETQYF. In DNA form, the CDR3 reads TGCGCCAGCAGCTTGGATGCGGGGGCGTACCAAGAGACCCAGTACTTC.

This rearrangement joins TRBV5-1 to TRBJ1-2, with D unresolved. The CDR3 spans 15 residues. Per the germline V gene, CDR1 is SGHRS and CDR2 is YFSETQ. V was clipped by 0 bases and J by 8 bases, with 17 bases between them. This chain's CDR3 is CASSLGSQPRSGYTF. Written as DNA, the CDR3 is TGCGCCAGCAGCTTGGGGAGTCAGCCCCGTTCCGGCTACACCTTC.

The rearrangement joins TRBV7-2 to TRBJ2-3; 8 bases fit TRBD1. CDR3 size: 14 residues. Germline lookup yields CDR1 SGHTA and CDR2 FQGNSA. Trimming at V came to 5 bases and at J to 7 bases, leaving 8 bases not matched to a gene. CDR3 sequence (DNA): TGTGCCAGCAGCGCACAGACAGGGGAACATACGCAGTATTTT. Translating it yields CASSAQTGEHTQYF. Variable domain in full (rest from reference TRBV7-2 and TRBJ2-3): GAGVSQSPSNKVTEKGKDVELRCDPISGHTALYWYRQSLGQGLEFLIYFQGNSAPDKSGLPSDRFSAERTGGSVSTLTIQRTQQEDSAVYLCASSAQTGEHTQYFGPGTRLTVL.

The chain carries TRBV24-1 and TRBJ2-3; 9 bases align to TRBD1. In germline, CDR1 is KGHDR, CDR2 SFDVKD. The ends lost 1 base at V and 4 bases at J; junction bases unmatched: 2. This CDR3 has 15 residues. The CDR3 DNA reads as TGTGCCACCAGTGATTTCGGGACAGGGTCAGATACGCAGTATTTT. Protein: CATSDFGTGSDTQYF.

The chain links TRBV12-3 or TRBV12-4 to TRBJ1-1; no firm D call. This CDR3 comprises 12 residues. The ends were cut back, 6 bases at V and 7 bases at J, with 12 bases in the middle. Here the CDR3 reads CASSTRMREAFF. CDR3 nucleotides: TGTGCCAGCAGCACTAGAATGCGTGAAGCTTTCTTT.

The rearrangement uses TRBV9 and TRBJ2-5, with D unresolved. The CDR3 has 14 amino acids. V was shortened by 0 bases and J by 4 bases, with 10 bases between the two germline ends. Germline V gene lookup returns CDR1 SGDLS and CDR2 YYNGEE. The CDR3 here is CASSVAGLGETQYF. The CDR3 bases are TGTGCCAGCAGCGTAGCAGGTTTGGGAGAGACCCAGTACTTC. Full variable domain (outside the CDR3, taken from reference TRBV9 and TRBJ2-5): DSGVTQTPKHLITATGQRVTLRCSPRSGDLSVYWYQQSLDQGLQFLIQYYNGEERAKGNILERFSAQQFPDLHSELNLSSLELGDSALYFCASSVAGLGETQYFGPGTRLLVL.

The CDR3 here is CASKPFGQENTGELFF. DNA for the CDR3: TGTGCCAGCAAACCATTCGGACAGGAGAACACCGGGGAGCTGTTTTTT. The chain joins TRBV28 to TRBJ2-2; 7 nucleotides align to TRBD1. With V trimmed by 7 bases and J by 1 base, 9 bases remained unmatched. The germline CDR1 and CDR2 sequences are MDHEN and SYDVKM. The length of the CDR3 is 16 residues.

The chain uses TRBV5-4 and TRBJ1-2; a weak D match, TRBD1 (5 bases). The CDR3 runs to 16 residues. V was cut by 0 bases and J by 8 bases, with 20 bases left in between. The germline V gene encodes CDR1 SGHNT and CDR2 YYREEE (reference sequence). CDR3 nucleotides: TGTGCCAGCAGCTTGGGGGGGGAAAGCGGACAAGAAGGCTACACCTTC. Protein sequence: CASSLGGESGQEGYTF.

This clone was recorded a few times. V and J are TRBV11-2 and TRBJ1-2; D uncertain. The ends were cut back, 5 bases at V and 8 bases at J, with 15 bases in the middle. Germline CDR1 is SGHAT and CDR2 is FQNNGV. The CDR3 contains 13 residues. The CDR3 DNA is TGTGCCAGCAGCCCCGGACTGCCCTGGGGCTACACCTTC. This gives the protein CASSPGLPWGYTF.

The gene calls are TRBV28 and TRBJ1-1; possible D gene TRBD1, 5 bases. The V end lost 4 bases, the J end lost 0 bases, and 18 bases lay between the germline ends. Germline V lookup: CDR1 MDHEN, CDR2 SYDVKM. The CDR3 is 17 residues long. The chain's CDR3 is CASSSPWGGIMNTEAFF. The CDR3 coding sequence is TGTGCCAGCAGTTCCCCCTGGGGGGGGATCATGAACACTGAAGCTTTCTTT.

The rearrangement joins TRBV7-9 to TRBJ2-1, with D possibly being TRBD1 (6 bases). V was clipped by 1 base and J by 8 bases, with 9 bases between them. Germline-derived CDR1 and CDR2 are SEHNR and FQNEAQ (reference sequence). This CDR3 is built from 13 residues. This chain's CDR3 is CASSLVGGHEQFF. CDR3 nucleotide sequence: TGTGCCAGCAGCTTAGTTGGGGGCCATGAGCAGTTCTTC.

This clone has only a few counts. The chain recombines TRBV6-2 or TRBV6-3 with TRBJ2-4, with 11 bases identical to TRBD2. This CDR3 contains 19 residues. Germline trimming cut 2 bases from V and 0 bases from J; bases unmatched to any gene: 9. From germline, CDR1 is MNHEY and CDR2 SVGEGT. CDR3 DNA sequence: TGTGCCAGCAGTTACCCACCAACTAGCGGGGGCCGAGCCAAAAACATTCAGTACTTC. Protein product: CASSYPPTSGGRAKNIQYF.

The rearrangement links TRBV18 to TRBJ1-1; perhaps TRBD1 as D (6 bases). CDR1 is KGHSH and CDR2 is LQKENI in the germline V gene. The V and J ends lost 6 bases and 1 base respectively, with 9 bases between them. The CDR3 sequence is 13 residues long. The CDR3 sequence is CASSQGTNTEAFF. CDR3 bases: TGTGCCAGCTCCCAGGGGACGAACACTGAAGCTTTCTTT.

The chain joins TRBV3-1 (or the pseudogene TRBV3-2) to TRBJ2-1; 7 nucleotides match TRBD1. Losses at the gene ends were 0 bases for V and 4 bases for J; bases not matched to a gene: 15. CDR1 is LGHDT and CDR2 is YNNKEL in the germline V gene (reference sequence). The CDR3 is 19 residues long. Written as DNA, the CDR3 is TGTGCCAGCAGCCAAGAGTTGTCAGGGGGATCAGAGGGTTACAATGAGCAGTTCTTC. Encoded protein: CASSQELSGGSEGYNEQFF.

This rearrangement joins TRBV7-2 to TRBJ1-4; 11 nucleotides line up with TRBD1. CDR3 length equals 14 residues. The V gene end was trimmed by 5 bases and the J gene end by 8 bases; junction bases not matched to a gene: 4. Germline V gene data show CDR1 as SGHTA and CDR2 as FQGNSA. CDR3 coding DNA: TGTGCCAGCAGCGCGGGACAGGGGGGGGAAAAACTGTTTTTT. Protein product: CASSAGQGGEKLFF.

The chain couples TRBV28 to TRBJ2-1, with a tentative D call TRBD1 (5 bases). The CDR3 consists of 14 residues. V lost 3 bases, J lost 4 bases, and 10 bases lay in between. Looked up from germline, CDR1 is MDHEN and CDR2 is SYDVKM. The CDR3 region has the DNA TGTGCCAGCAGTTTTGGGGCCTTATACAATGAGCAGTTCTTC. Translating it yields CASSFGALYNEQFF.

The chain has TRBV6-5 and TRBJ1-6; D remains unclear. This CDR3 comprises 13 residues. The germline V and J ends were trimmed by 5 bases and 8 bases, with 10 bases remaining between them. Per the germline V gene, CDR1 is MNHEY and CDR2 is SVGAGI. CDR3 in amino acids: CASSRQAYSPLHF. The CDR3 bases are TGTGCCAGCAGTCGTCAGGCGTATTCACCCCTCCACTTT.